The sequence of this T cell receptor (beta chain) was determined in a study of T cells in localized non-small cell lung cancer. The method was immunoSEQ multiplex PCR; TCRdb's version includes in-frame clones alone and lacks a portion of them. The data hold around 3,600 clones, with 24% observed a single time. Study-wide points: A higher density of T cells in blood coincided with extended overall survival. Turning up in adjacent lung were a median around 60 of the top 100 tumor clones. Measurement of T cell clonality placed uninvolved adjacent lung highest, above the level in tumor. Sequencing, confined to only one tumor region, leaves heterogeneity possible.

The CDR3 runs to 17 residues. Trimming removed 5 bases from V and 3 bases from J, with 20 bases in between. The germline CDR1 and CDR2 sequences are SGHNT and YENEEA. By share of the sample, this clone is medium-sized. Its antigen is not identified. This chain uses TRBV11-3 with TRBJ2-1; tentative D call: TRBD1 (5 bases). This specimen was lung tumor tissue, taken before any cancer treatment. The sequence derives from a woman between 40 and 69 years old with stage I lung adenocarcinoma. The CDR3 is CASSPQDETLLYNEQFF. CDR3 in DNA: TGTGCCAGCAGCCCACAGGACGAGACACTTCTCTACAATGAGCAGTTCTTC.